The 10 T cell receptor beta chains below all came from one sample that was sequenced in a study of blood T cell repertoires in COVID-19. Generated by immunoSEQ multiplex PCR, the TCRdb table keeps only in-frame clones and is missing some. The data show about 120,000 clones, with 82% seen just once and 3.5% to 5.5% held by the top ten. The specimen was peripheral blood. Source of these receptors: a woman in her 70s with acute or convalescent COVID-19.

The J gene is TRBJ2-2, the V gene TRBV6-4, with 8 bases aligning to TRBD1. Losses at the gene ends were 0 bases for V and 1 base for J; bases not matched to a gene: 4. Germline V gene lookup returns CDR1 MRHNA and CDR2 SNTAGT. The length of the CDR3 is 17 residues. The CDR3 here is CASSDSTGGMNTGELFF. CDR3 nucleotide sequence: TGTGCCAGCAGTGACTCCACAGGGGGTATGAACACCGGGGAGCTGTTTTTT.

The CDR3 DNA reads as TGTGCCAGCAGTTACCGAGGGCCCCAGCATTTT. This encodes CASSYRGPQHF. The J gene is TRBJ1-5, the V gene TRBV6-2 or TRBV6-3; D is undetermined. The V gene's germline CDR1 is MNHEY and CDR2 SVGEGT. This CDR3 comprises 11 residues. Trimming left V 2 bases short and J 9 bases short, with 5 bases between.

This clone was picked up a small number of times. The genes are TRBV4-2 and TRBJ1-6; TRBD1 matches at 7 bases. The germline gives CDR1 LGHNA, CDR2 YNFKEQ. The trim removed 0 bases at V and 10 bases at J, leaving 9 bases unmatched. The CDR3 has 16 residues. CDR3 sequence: CASSQDRVQGQSPLHF. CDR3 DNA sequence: TGTGCCAGCAGCCAAGATAGGGTACAGGGACAGTCACCCCTCCACTTT.

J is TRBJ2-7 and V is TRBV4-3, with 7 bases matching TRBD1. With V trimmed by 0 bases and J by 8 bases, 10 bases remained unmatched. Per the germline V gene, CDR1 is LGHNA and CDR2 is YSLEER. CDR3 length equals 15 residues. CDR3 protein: CASSQDWDRIRQQYF. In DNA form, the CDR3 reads TGCGCCAGCAGCCAAGACTGGGACAGAATAAGACAGCAGTACTTC.

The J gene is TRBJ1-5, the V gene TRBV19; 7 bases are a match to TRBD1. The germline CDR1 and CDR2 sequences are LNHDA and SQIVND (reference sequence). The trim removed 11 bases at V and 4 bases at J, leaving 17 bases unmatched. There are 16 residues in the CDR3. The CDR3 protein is CAPPKPLGQPNQPQHF. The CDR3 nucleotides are TGTGCCCCTCCCAAGCCTTTGGGACAGCCAAATCAGCCCCAGCATTTT.

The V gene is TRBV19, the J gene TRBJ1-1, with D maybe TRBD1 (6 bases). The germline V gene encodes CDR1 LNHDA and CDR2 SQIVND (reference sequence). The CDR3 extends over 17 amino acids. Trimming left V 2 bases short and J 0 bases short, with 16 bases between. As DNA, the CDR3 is TGTGCCAGTAGTATATGGGGGGGCAGCTATCTGAACACTGAAGCTTTCTTT. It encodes CASSIWGGSYLNTEAFF.

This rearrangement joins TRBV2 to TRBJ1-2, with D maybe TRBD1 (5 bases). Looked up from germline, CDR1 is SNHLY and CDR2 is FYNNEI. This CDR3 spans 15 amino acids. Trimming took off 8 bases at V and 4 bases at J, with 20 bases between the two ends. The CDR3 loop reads CASQKGLTVGYGYTF. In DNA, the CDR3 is TGTGCCAGCCAAAAGGGACTGACAGTAGGCTATGGCTACACCTTC.

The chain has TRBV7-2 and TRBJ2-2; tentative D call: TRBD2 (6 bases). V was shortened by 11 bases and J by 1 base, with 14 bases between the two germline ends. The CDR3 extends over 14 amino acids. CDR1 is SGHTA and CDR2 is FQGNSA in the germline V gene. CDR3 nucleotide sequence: TGTGCCTTACCGGGACTTCGGAACACCGGGGAGCTGTTTTTT. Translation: CALPGLRNTGELFF. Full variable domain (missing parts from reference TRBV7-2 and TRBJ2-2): GAGVSQSPSNKVTEKGKDVELRCDPISGHTALYWYRQSLGQGLEFLIYFQGNSAPDKSGLPSDRFSAERTGGSVSTLTIQRTQQEDSAVYLCALPGLRNTGELFFGEGSRLTVL.

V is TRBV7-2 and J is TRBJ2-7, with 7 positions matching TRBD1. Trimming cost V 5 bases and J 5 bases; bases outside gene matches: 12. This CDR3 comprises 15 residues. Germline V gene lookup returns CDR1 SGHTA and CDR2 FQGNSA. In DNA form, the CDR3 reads TGTGCCAGCAGCCTAGGGGGCCTAGTTAGTCACGAGCAGTACTTC. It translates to CASSLGGLVSHEQYF.

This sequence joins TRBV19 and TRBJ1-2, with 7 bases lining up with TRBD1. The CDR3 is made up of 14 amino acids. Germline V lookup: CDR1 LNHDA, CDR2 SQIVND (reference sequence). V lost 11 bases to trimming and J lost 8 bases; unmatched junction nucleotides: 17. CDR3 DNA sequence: TGTGCCTCGACTACCGGGACAGCTAATAAGGGCTACACCTTC. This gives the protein CASTTGTANKGYTF.